The rows below give T cell receptor beta chains drawn from one sample of a study of cytomegalovirus exposure and HLA in healthy donors. Clones were sequenced by immunoSEQ multiplex PCR, and TCRdb holds only the in-frame ones, with some missing. The profile shows 120,000 to 150,000 clones, roughly 80% of them singletons. Specimen: PBMCs. The receptors derive from a boy aged 2-15 years in good health and CMV-seronegative. Each CDR3 is given with its conserved first and last residue. Each record gives: V gene, D gene, CDR3 protein. The D gene is left open where the match is weak.

v_call: TRBV7-9
d_call: TRBD1
cdr3_aa: CASSPNRDRKAYEQYF

v_call: TRBV19
d_call: TRBD2
cdr3_aa: CATKGLAGGPRNEQYF

v_call: TRBV5-8
d_call: TRBD1
cdr3_aa: CASSVGQVGTEAFF

v_call: TRBV7-9
d_call: .
cdr3_aa: CASSLSGGKNYGYTF

v_call: TRBV5-5
d_call: .
cdr3_aa: CASSLSQGYEQYF

v_call: TRBV6-4
d_call: .
cdr3_aa: CASTQRPTGELFF

v_call: TRBV7-9
d_call: TRBD1
cdr3_aa: CASSAEGASYEQYF

v_call: TRBV25-1
d_call: .
cdr3_aa: CASSAGGYGYTF

v_call: TRBV19
d_call: .
cdr3_aa: CASSIFRGPFTEAFF

v_call: TRBV5-4
d_call: TRBD1
cdr3_aa: CASRGQGAVEQYF

v_call: TRBV18
d_call: .
cdr3_aa: CASSPDKFSSTDTQYF

v_call: TRBV18
d_call: .
cdr3_aa: CASSPGQGYQPQHF

v_call: TRBV6-4
d_call: .
cdr3_aa: CASSVGLNTEAFF

v_call: TRBV2
d_call: TRBD1
cdr3_aa: CASRQTTGDYEQYF

v_call: TRBV9
d_call: .
cdr3_aa: CASSVFMNTEAFF

v_call: TRBV14
d_call: .
cdr3_aa: CASSQAGGYTGELFF

v_call: TRBV5-1
d_call: .
cdr3_aa: CASSLETVGYGYTF

v_call: TRBV7-2
d_call: .
cdr3_aa: CASSLGQGMGNEKLFF

v_call: TRBV7-2
d_call: TRBD2
cdr3_aa: CASSLGAWRGGDTQYF

v_call: TRBV6-6
d_call: .
cdr3_aa: CASSYDTGNSGNTIYF

v_call: TRBV5-4
d_call: .
cdr3_aa: CASSRKQEMSGYTF

v_call: TRBV28
d_call: TRBD1
cdr3_aa: CASSGGQGNTEAFF

v_call: TRBV15
d_call: .
cdr3_aa: CATSRELGLNGGEQYF

v_call: TRBV29-1
d_call: .
cdr3_aa: CSVVVQPQHF

v_call: TRBV10-3
d_call: .
cdr3_aa: CAILEGFSYEQYF

v_call: TRBV6-1
d_call: TRBD2
cdr3_aa: CASSMAGGGYEQYF

v_call: TRBV28
d_call: .
cdr3_aa: CASSLGAAPPGSPLHF

v_call: TRBV4-3
d_call: TRBD1
cdr3_aa: CASSPQGENTGELFF

v_call: TRBV27
d_call: TRBD1
cdr3_aa: CASSFWTGDGYTF